The subject of this entry is one T cell receptor beta chain. This clonotype was detected only a few times. Its specific antigen is unknown. No base qualities exist here, and no much larger clone lies one base off it. This entry belongs to a study of T cells in Graves' hyperthyroidism and ophthalmopathy (dated by TCRdb to between 2018 and 2021). Broadly, across the study: Peripheral blood samples were taken at the time of initial diagnosis, prior to any treatment. An independent validation cohort of about 20 hyperthyroidism patients and approximately 17 patients who later progressed to ophthalmopathy tested prospective prediction of ophthalmopathy. After sampling, hyperthyroidism patients received methimazole starting at 30 mg daily, and ophthalmopathy patients received high-dose intravenous methylprednisolone. TCR Vbeta CDR3 sequencing of around 130 peripheral blood samples (fewer than 45 ophthalmopathy, roughly 74 hyperthyroidism and roughly 17 progressor patients) is reported in the paper. In addition, the study compared T-cell repertoires in thyroid tissue and in blood from over 5 Graves' hyperthyroidism patients. TCR V-J signatures able to tell the groups apart were searched for in a discovery cohort of 90 to 100 patients, of whom 43 had Graves' ophthalmopathy and roughly 58 had stable Graves' hyperthyroidism. The roughly 91 discovery patients were randomly split 7:3 into training and test sets.

Ophthalmopathy patients had moderately to severely active disease, Clinical Activity Score of at least 3, NOSPECS grade of at least 4, and duration under 3 months. Exclusion was applied to patients with uncontrolled infections, other autoimmune diseases, pregnancy or lactation. Diagnoses relied on clinical symptoms, serum thyroxine and TRAb, thyroid ultrasound and orbital computed tomography. PBMCs were isolated from 7.5 to 10 ml of fresh peripheral blood by Ficoll-Paque density gradient centrifugation. Trizol reagent was used to extract total RNA, and RNA quality was then checked on an Agilent 2100 Bioanalyzer. Unmatched junction bases come to 9, with V trimmed by 1 base and J by 8 bases. The germline V gene yields SGHTA for CDR1 and FQGNSA for CDR2. The CDR3 holds 16 amino acids from the cysteine to the phenylalanine. CDR3 DNA only is kept here, 48 bases in frame from base 1. The TCR beta CDR3 regions were amplified from RNA transcripts. The first round of RT-PCR for the TCR CDR3 was performed with the HTBI primer set and the Qiagen OneStep RT-PCR kit. Libraries were constructed in a second round of multiplex PCR, after which size selection and purification were performed. Sequencing of the libraries was done on an Illumina HiSeq2000 using paired-end 100 bp reads. The authors' pipeline ran thus. SOAPnuke was used to process the raw data, with reads discarded if the reads contained adapters or uncalled bases, had a mean Phred below 15, or lacked an exact constant-primer or identifier match. High-quality paired reads were merged with COPE v1.2.5, and unique nucleotide sequences were defined as clonotypes. MiTCR v1.1 was used to align the clonotypes against IMGT TRBV, TRBD and TRBJ reference segments. Analysis was restricted to V-J combinations with a frequency above 0.0001, which covered 99.2% of repertoires. The TCS score was defined as F50 (clonal expansion) divided by E x V (chaos), with BLOSUM62-based TCRdist calculated between CDR3 peptides within each V-J. Welch's t-statistics and random forest reduced roughly 500 V-J features to 13, which were used in a naive Bayes classifier (R e1071). The public reads were reanalyzed by TCRdb: fastp trimming at Q25, MiXCR alignment, in-frame beta chains only. Rows with a matching CDR3 protein are joined into one entry that keeps the most common DNA and genes. None of the V and J calls come from the authors' own analysis; TCRdb made them. Across this sample there are approximately 490,000 distinct CDR3 sequences, with approximately 23% seen only once. The top ten constitute less than 65% of the sample.

The research as a whole found: Most expanded thyroid clonotypes (frequency above 0.001) were also detected in blood, suggesting blood repertoires may reflect thyroid immune responses. Ophthalmopathy was separated from stable hyperthyroidism by a 13 V-J signature model, with over 85% sensitivity and about 81% specificity obtained in cross-validation and 80%/75% obtained in testing. In validation, the model predicted progression to ophthalmopathy a median of roughly 6.1 months before onset, with about 70% sensitivity and about 75% specificity. Sample size was not statistically predetermined, and blinding of investigators to group allocation was not performed.

The sequencing input was blood. The receptor was isolated from a woman in her sixties or seventies with Graves' ophthalmopathy. The sequence is built from TRBV7-2 and TRBJ1-4, with TRBD1 identical over 8 junction bases. The encoded CDR3 is CASSLVLGQGEEKLFF. The nucleotide sequence is given as TGTGCCAGCAGCTTAGTTCTAGGACAGGGCGAGGAAAAACTGTTTTTT.